These T cell receptor beta chains were read from a single sample in a study of vaccination effects on CD4 cells after COVID-19. Sequencing used immunoSEQ multiplex PCR; TCRdb keeps in-frame clones, though not all of them. Here the sample spans 45,000 or so clones, roughly 74% being singletons. What these receptors recognize is not known. The sample consisted of CD4+ T cells from PBMCs cultured without peptide, taken before COVID-19 vaccination. These receptors came from a human donor who had a prior SARS-CoV-2 infection. Both conserved end residues are part of each CDR3. Fields, in order: D gene, J gene, clone size, V gene, CDR3 protein, CDR3 DNA. The D gene is left open where the match is weak. Some rows mark clone size as missing; the rest say once, few, many or name a class of expanded clone.

.	TRBJ2-2	.	TRBV7-2	CASSLLGPTGELFF	TGTGCCAGCAGCCTGTTGGGGCCCACCGGGGAGCTGTTTTTT
.	TRBJ1-1	.	TRBV21-1	CASSKDRGLATEAFF	TGTGCCAGCAGCAAAGACAGGGGGCTTGCCACTGAAGCTTTCTTT
.	TRBJ1-4	.	TRBV4-1	CASSQVVHLQLRFNEKLFF	TGCGCCAGCAGCCAAGTCGTACACCTTCAATTGAGGTTTAATGAAAAACTGTTTTTT
.	TRBJ1-5	.	TRBV19	CASSGALRTARNQPQHF	TGTGCCAGTAGTGGAGCCCTACGGACAGCCCGCAATCAGCCCCAGCATTTT
.	TRBJ1-2	.	TRBV5-4	CASSLSLPDGYTF	TGTGCCAGCAGCTTGTCCCTACCGGATGGCTACACCTTC
TRBD1	TRBJ2-2	.	TRBV10-3	CAIRKTGMNTGELFF	TGTGCCATCAGGAAGACAGGGATGAACACCGGGGAGCTGTTTTTT
.	TRBJ1-6	.	TRBV5-4	CASSATGFNSPLHF	TGTGCCAGCAGCGCCACAGGGTTTAATTCACCCCTCCACTTT
.	TRBJ1-1	.	TRBV7-9	CASSRVGGTEAFF	TGTGCCAGCAGCCGTGTCGGGGGCACTGAAGCTTTCTTT
TRBD1	TRBJ2-7	few	TRBV7-9	CASSPRDRVVNEQYF	TGTGCCAGCAGCCCCCGGGACAGGGTTGTCAACGAGCAGTACTTC
TRBD2	TRBJ2-7	.	TRBV3-1/TRBV3-2	CASSHYSGGPPSYEQYF	TGTGCCAGCAGCCACTATAGCGGGGGCCCTCCCTCCTACGAGCAGTACTTC
TRBD2	TRBJ2-3	.	TRBV5-1	CASSFFSSGGARSTDTQYF	TGCGCCAGCAGCTTCTTTTCTAGCGGGGGGGCCAGAAGCACAGATACGCAGTATTTT
TRBD1	TRBJ1-4	.	TRBV5-1	CASSLGERTGGFFEKLFF	TGCGCCAGCAGCTTGGGGGAACGGACAGGGGGTTTTTTTGAAAAACTGTTTTTT
.	TRBJ2-1	.	TRBV29-1	CSVSQSLGEIHFF	TGCAGCGTTTCTCAGAGCCTAGGGGAGATCCATTTCTTC
.	TRBJ1-3	.	TRBV7-8	CASSLAQGGNTIYF	TGTGCCAGCAGCTTAGCACAGGGTGGAAACACCATATATTTT
.	TRBJ2-2	.	TRBV6-1	CASRPTVTGELFF	TGTGCCAGCAGGCCCACAGTCACCGGGGAGCTGTTTTTT
.	TRBJ2-2	.	TRBV2	CASRYSGELFF	TGTGCCAGCAGGTACTCCGGGGAGCTGTTTTTT
.	TRBJ2-7	.	TRBV11-2	CASSRRTDSYEQYF	TGTGCCAGCAGCCGAAGGACAGACTCCTACGAGCAGTACTTC
.	TRBJ2-1	once	TRBV7-9	CASSSAAGFNEQFF	TGTGCCAGCAGCTCCGCTGCGGGCTTTAATGAGCAGTTCTTC
.	TRBJ2-3	.	TRBV5-1	CASSWGSSSTDTQYF	TGCGCCAGCAGCTGGGGGAGTTCCAGCACAGATACGCAGTATTTT
TRBD1	TRBJ2-2	.	TRBV6-1	CASSVYRGHGGGELFF	TGTGCCAGCAGTGTGTACAGGGGGCATGGGGGCGGGGAGCTGTTTTTT
TRBD2	TRBJ2-1	few	TRBV9	CASSVVGTSGQTGNEQFF	TGTGCCAGCAGCGTAGTGGGAACTAGCGGGCAGACGGGGAATGAGCAGTTCTTC
TRBD1	TRBJ1-2	.	TRBV7-8	CASSPWDSNYGYTF	TGTGCCAGCAGCCCCTGGGACAGTAACTATGGCTACACCTTC
TRBD1	TRBJ2-3	.	TRBV9	CASSPRQGSSTDTQYF	TGTGCCAGCAGCCCGAGACAGGGGTCCTCCACAGATACGCAGTATTTT
TRBD1	TRBJ2-3	.	TRBV5-4	CASSSTGSTDTQYF	TGTGCCAGCAGCTCGACAGGGAGCACAGATACGCAGTATTTT
.	TRBJ1-1	.	TRBV7-2	CASSLGRTNTEAFF	TGTGCCAGCAGCTTAGGGAGAACGAACACTGAAGCTTTCTTT
.	TRBJ2-4	.	TRBV19	CASSIGGGAANKNIQYF	TGTGCCAGTAGTATAGGAGGGGGGGCAGCAAACAAAAACATTCAGTACTTC
TRBD1	TRBJ1-1	few	TRBV5-6	CASSFLRGQMNTEAFF	TGTGCCAGCAGCTTTCTCAGGGGGCAGATGAACACTGAAGCTTTCTTT
TRBD1	TRBJ1-1	.	TRBV6-6	CASSIGTGLMNTEAFF	TGTGCCAGCAGCATCGGGACAGGCCTCATGAACACTGAAGCTTTCTTT
.	TRBJ2-7	.	TRBV5-6	CASSLWSYEQYF	TGTGCCAGCAGCTTGTGGTCCTACGAGCAGTACTTC
.	TRBJ2-1	.	TRBV10-3	CAISERGGTGNEQFF	TGTGCCATCAGTGAACGGGGCGGGACCGGCAATGAGCAGTTCTTC
.	TRBJ2-1	.	TRBV24-1	CATSDGLHNEQFF	TGTGCCACCAGTGATGGACTTCACAATGAGCAGTTCTTC
.	TRBJ2-7	few	TRBV4-3	CASSQEARRPYEQYF	TGCGCCAGCAGCCAAGAGGCCCGCAGGCCCTACGAGCAGTACTTC
.	TRBJ2-1	.	TRBV15	CATSNRVNGEQFF	TGTGCCACGAGCAACAGGGTTAACGGAGAGCAGTTCTTC
TRBD2	TRBJ2-5	.	TRBV19	CASSRLAGNLQETQYF	TGTGCCAGTAGCAGACTAGCGGGGAACCTCCAAGAGACCCAGTACTTC
TRBD2	TRBJ2-7	.	TRBV2	CASSEAGGLAGERQYF	TGTGCCAGCAGTGAAGCGGGGGGACTAGCGGGGGAACGACAGTACTTC
TRBD1	TRBJ1-5	.	TRBV28	CASRSLGGQSNQPQHF	TGTGCCAGCAGAAGCCTTGGGGGACAGAGCAATCAGCCCCAGCATTTT
.	TRBJ1-1	.	TRBV5-5	CASRGAGLNTEAFF	TGTGCCAGCAGAGGGGCAGGGCTGAACACTGAAGCTTTCTTT
.	TRBJ1-1	.	TRBV5-1	CASSFGGANTEAFF	TGCGCCAGCTCCTTTGGGGGGGCGAACACTGAAGCTTTCTTT
.	TRBJ2-1	.	TRBV4-1	CASSQTGTLYNEQFF	TGCGCCAGCAGCCAAACCGGGACCCTATACAATGAGCAGTTCTTC
.	TRBJ2-7	.	TRBV20-1	CSASFAPGSYEQYF	TGCAGTGCTAGTTTTGCTCCAGGGTCCTACGAGCAGTACTTC
.	TRBJ1-1	.	TRBV6-5	CASRVTGVNTEAFF	TGTGCCAGCAGGGTGACAGGAGTGAACACTGAAGCTTTCTTT
TRBD2	TRBJ2-5	.	TRBV4-2	CASSQGSGGEGETQYF	TGTGCCAGCAGCCAAGGTAGCGGGGGCGAGGGGGAGACCCAGTACTTC